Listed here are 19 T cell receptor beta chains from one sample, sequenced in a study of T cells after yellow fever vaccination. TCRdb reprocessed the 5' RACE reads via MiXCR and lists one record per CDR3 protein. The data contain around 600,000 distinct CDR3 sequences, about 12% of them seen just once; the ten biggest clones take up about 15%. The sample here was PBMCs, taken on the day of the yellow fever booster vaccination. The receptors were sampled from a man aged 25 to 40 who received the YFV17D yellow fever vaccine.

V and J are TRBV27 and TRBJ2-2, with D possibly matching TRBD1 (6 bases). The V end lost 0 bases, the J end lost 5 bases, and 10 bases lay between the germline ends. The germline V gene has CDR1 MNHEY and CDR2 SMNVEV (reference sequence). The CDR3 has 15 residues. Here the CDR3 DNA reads TGTGCCAGCAGTTTATCGGGGGCCCTTACCGGGGAGCTGTTTTTT. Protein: CASSLSGALTGELFF.

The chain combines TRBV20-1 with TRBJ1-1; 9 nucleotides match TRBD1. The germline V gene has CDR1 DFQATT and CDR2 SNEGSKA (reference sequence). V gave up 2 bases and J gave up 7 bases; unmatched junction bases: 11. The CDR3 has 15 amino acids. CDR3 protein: CSARPPEQGAVEAFF. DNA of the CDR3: TGCAGTGCTAGACCACCCGAACAGGGGGCTGTTGAAGCTTTCTTT.

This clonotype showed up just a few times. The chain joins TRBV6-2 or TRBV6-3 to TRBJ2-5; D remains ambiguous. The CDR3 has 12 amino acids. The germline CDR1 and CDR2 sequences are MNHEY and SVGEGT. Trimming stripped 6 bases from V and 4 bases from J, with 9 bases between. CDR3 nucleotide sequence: TGTGCCAGCAGAGGCCGAACAGAGACCCAGTACTTC. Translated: CASRGRTETQYF.

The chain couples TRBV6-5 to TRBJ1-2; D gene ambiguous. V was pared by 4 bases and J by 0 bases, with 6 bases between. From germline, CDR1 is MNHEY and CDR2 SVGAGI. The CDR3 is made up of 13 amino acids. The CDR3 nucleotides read TGTGCCAGCAGTTCGATACCTAACTATGGCTACACCTTC. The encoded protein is CASSSIPNYGYTF.

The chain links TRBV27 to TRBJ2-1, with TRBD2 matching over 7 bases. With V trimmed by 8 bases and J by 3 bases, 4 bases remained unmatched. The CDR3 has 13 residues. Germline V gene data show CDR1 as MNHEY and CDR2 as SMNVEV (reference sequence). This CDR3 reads CASGLVVYNEQFF. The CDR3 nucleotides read TGTGCCAGCGGACTAGTGGTCTACAATGAGCAGTTCTTC.

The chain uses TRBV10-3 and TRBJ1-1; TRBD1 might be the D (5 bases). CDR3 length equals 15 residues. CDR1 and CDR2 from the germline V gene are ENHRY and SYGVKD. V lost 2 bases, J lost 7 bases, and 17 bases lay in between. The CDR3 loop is CAISEPGVPGGEAFF. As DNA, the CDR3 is TGTGCCATCAGTGAGCCGGGGGTCCCGGGGGGTGAAGCTTTCTTT.

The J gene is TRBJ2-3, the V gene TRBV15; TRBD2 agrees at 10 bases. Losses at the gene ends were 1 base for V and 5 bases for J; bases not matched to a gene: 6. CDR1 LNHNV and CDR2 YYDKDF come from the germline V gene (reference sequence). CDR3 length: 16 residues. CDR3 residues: CATSRGLAGRGDTQYF. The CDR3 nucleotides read TGTGCCACCAGCAGAGGACTAGCGGGTAGGGGAGATACGCAGTATTTT.

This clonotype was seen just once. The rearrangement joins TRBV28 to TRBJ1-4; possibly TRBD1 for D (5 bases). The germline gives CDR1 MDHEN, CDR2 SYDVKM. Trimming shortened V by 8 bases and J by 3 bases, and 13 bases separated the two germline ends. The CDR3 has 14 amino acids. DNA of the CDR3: TGTGCCAGCCGCCCCCCGGGGGCTAATGAAAAACTGTTTTTT. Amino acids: CASRPPGANEKLFF. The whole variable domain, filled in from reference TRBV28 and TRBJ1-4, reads DVKVTQSSRYLVKRTGEKVFLECVQDMDHENMFWYRQDPGLGLRLIYFSYDVKMKEKGDIPEGYSVSREKKERFSLILESASTNQTSMYLCASRPPGANEKLFFGSGTQLSVL.

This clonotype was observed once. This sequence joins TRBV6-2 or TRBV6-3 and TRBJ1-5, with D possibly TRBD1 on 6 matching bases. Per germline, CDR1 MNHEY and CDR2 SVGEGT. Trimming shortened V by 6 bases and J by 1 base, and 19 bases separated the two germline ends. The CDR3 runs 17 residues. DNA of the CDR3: TGTGCCAGCAGCCACCCAGCGTTCAGGGGAAGCAATCAGCCCCAGCATTTT. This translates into CASSHPAFRGSNQPQHF.

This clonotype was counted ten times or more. CDR3 protein: CASSLTGARETQYF. The CDR3 nucleotides read TGTGCCAGCAGCCTTACAGGGGCTAGGGAGACCCAGTACTTC. The chain carries TRBV12-3 or TRBV12-4 and TRBJ2-5, with 7 positions matching TRBD1. V dropped 6 bases and J dropped 5; count of bases not matched to a gene: 9. This CDR3 region has 14 residues.

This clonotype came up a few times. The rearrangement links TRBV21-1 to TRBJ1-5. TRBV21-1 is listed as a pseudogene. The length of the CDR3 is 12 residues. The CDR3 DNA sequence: TGTGCCACCACTTCCGAGGCCCAGCCCCAGCATTTT. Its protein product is CATTSEAQPQHF.

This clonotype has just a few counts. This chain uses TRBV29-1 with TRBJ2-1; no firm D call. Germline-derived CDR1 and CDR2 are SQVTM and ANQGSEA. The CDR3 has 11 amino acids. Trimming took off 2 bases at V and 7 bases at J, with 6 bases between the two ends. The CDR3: CSVEFTNEQFF. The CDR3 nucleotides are TGCAGCGTTGAATTTACAAATGAGCAGTTCTTC.

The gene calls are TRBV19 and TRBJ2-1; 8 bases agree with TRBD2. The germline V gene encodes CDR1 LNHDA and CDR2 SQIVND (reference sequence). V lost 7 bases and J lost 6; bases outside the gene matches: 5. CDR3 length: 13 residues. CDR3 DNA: TGTGCCAGTAATGAAGCGGGAGTCAATGAGCAGTTCTTC. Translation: CASNEAGVNEQFF.

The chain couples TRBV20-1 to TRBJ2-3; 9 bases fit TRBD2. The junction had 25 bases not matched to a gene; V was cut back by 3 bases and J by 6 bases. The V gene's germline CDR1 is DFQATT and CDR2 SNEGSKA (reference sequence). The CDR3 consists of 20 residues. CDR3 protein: CSASNLAMVNVAGVKDTQYF. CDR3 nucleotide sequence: TGCAGTGCTAGTAATCTAGCCATGGTAAACGTAGCGGGAGTGAAGGATACGCAGTATTTT.

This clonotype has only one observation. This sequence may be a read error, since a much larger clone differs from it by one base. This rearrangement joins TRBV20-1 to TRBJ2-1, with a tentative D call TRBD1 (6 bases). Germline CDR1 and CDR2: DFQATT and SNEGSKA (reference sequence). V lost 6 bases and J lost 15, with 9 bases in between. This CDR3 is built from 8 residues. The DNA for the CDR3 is TGCAGTGCCAGGGGATGGTTCTTC. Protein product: CSARGWFF.

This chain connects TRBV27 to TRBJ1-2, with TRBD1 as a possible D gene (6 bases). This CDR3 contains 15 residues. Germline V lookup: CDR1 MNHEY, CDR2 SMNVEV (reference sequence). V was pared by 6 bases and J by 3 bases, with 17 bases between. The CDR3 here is CASSPSGHLYYGYTF. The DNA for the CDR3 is TGTGCCAGCAGCCCTTCGGGACATTTATACTATGGCTACACCTTC.

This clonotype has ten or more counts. The CDR3 reads CASSSPGSGNTIYF. The CDR3 DNA sequence: TGTGCCAGCAGTTCCCCAGGGAGCGGAAACACCATATATTTT. The chain joins TRBV12-3 or TRBV12-4 to TRBJ1-3, with a tentative D call TRBD1 (5 bases). V was pared by 4 bases and J by 4 bases, with 11 bases between. CDR3 size: 14 residues.

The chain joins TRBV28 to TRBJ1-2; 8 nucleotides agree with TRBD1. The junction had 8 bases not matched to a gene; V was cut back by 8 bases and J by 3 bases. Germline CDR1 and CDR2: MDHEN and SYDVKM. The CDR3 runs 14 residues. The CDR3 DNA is TGTGCCAGCCGAGAGTTGGACAGGGACTATGGCTACACCTTC. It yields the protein CASRELDRDYGYTF.

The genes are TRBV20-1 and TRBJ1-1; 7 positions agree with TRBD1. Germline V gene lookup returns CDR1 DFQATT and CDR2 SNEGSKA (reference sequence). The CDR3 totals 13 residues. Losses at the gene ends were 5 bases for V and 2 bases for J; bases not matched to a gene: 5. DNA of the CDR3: TGCAGTGCTGGGAGGACAGGTAACACTGAAGCTTTCTTT. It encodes CSAGRTGNTEAFF.